The rows below give T cell receptor beta chains drawn from one sample of a study of blood T cell repertoires in COVID-19. TCRdb's table, derived via immunoSEQ multiplex PCR, lists solely in-frame clones and lacks some. In the table there are 250,000 to 350,000 clones, about 89% of which are singletons. The sequenced sample was peripheral blood. Every receptor here comes from a man in his thirties or forties with acute or convalescent COVID-19. CDR3s include the opening cysteine and the closing phenylalanine or tryptophan. Each record gives: CDR3 length, D gene, J gene, V gene, clone size, CDR3 DNA, CDR3 protein. D genes are given only for firm matches. Rows may omit the clone size; those that give it use once, few, many or a size class.

length: 14; D: -; J: TRBJ1-5; V: TRBV27; size: -; DNA: TGTGCCAGCAGTTTAGGGGCCCGTGGTCAGCCCCAGCATTTT; CDR3: CASSLGARGQPQHF
length: 14; D: -; J: TRBJ1-1; V: TRBV7-9; size: -; DNA: TGTGCCAGCAGCCGAGACAGACTTGGGACTGAAGCTTTCTTT; CDR3: CASSRDRLGTEAFF
length: 16; D: -; J: TRBJ2-1; V: TRBV19; size: -; DNA: TGTGCCAGTACCCTCAGCGCCCAGGGGATTTTAAATGAGCAGTTCTTC; CDR3: CASTLSAQGILNEQFF
length: 14; D: TRBD1; J: TRBJ1-1; V: TRBV5-8; size: -; DNA: TGTGCCAGCAGCTGGACAGGGTTCAACACTGAAGCTTTCTTT; CDR3: CASSWTGFNTEAFF
length: 14; D: -; J: TRBJ1-2; V: TRBV5-5; size: -; DNA: TGTGCCAGCAGCTTGGGCTCGGGGGTCTATGGCTACACCTTC; CDR3: CASSLGSGVYGYTF
length: 15; D: TRBD1; J: TRBJ2-2; V: TRBV3-1/TRBV3-2; size: -; DNA: TGTGCCAGCAGCCATCGGACAGGGTGGGCCGGGGAGCTGTTTTTT; CDR3: CASSHRTGWAGELFF
length: 14; D: -; J: TRBJ1-5; V: TRBV15; size: -; DNA: TGTGCCACCAGCTTGCGAAATAGCAATCAGCCCCAGCATTTT; CDR3: CATSLRNSNQPQHF
length: 16; D: -; J: TRBJ1-5; V: TRBV18; size: -; DNA: TGTGCCAGCTCACCACCTAGTGCTCGGGGCAATCAGCCCCAGCATTTT; CDR3: CASSPPSARGNQPQHF
length: 16; D: -; J: TRBJ1-2; V: TRBV28; size: -; DNA: TGTGCCAGCAGTTCCTCGGGGACTGCCGGCGTTTGGGGCTACACCTTC; CDR3: CASSSSGTAGVWGYTF
length: 15; D: -; J: TRBJ2-3; V: TRBV5-6; size: -; DNA: TGTGCCAGCAGCACATTCAGGGCGCGGACAGATACGCAGTATTTT; CDR3: CASSTFRARTDTQYF
length: 13; D: TRBD1; J: TRBJ2-5; V: TRBV5-5; size: -; DNA: TGTGCCAGCTTGAGGGGGCTGGAAGAGACCCAGTACTTC; CDR3: CASLRGLEETQYF
length: 15; D: -; J: TRBJ2-1; V: TRBV9; size: -; DNA: TGTGCCAGCAGCCTGAACGGACTAACCCGGGGTGAGCAGTTCTTC; CDR3: CASSLNGLTRGEQFF
length: 14; D: -; J: TRBJ2-7; V: TRBV19; size: -; DNA: TGTGCCAGTAGTATAGGCGGGACCTCTTACGAGCAGTACTTC; CDR3: CASSIGGTSYEQYF
length: 15; D: -; J: TRBJ1-5; V: TRBV27; size: -; DNA: TGTGCCAGCAGTCGGGATGGGCTCGGCAATCAGCCCCAGCATTTT; CDR3: CASSRDGLGNQPQHF
length: 20; D: TRBD2; J: TRBJ2-4; V: TRBV9; size: -; DNA: TGTGCCAGCAGCGGCGAACCGGGACTAGCGGGGGGGCCGGCCAAAAACATTCAGTACTTC; CDR3: CASSGEPGLAGGPAKNIQYF
length: 16; D: TRBD1; J: TRBJ1-2; V: TRBV6-5; size: -; DNA: TGTGCCAGCAGTTACTCCGGACTGACAGGGGACTATGGCTACACCTTC; CDR3: CASSYSGLTGDYGYTF
length: 13; D: -; J: TRBJ1-1; V: TRBV5-4; size: -; DNA: TGTGCCAGCAGCTTGTACGGTTCGCCCGAAGCTTTCTTT; CDR3: CASSLYGSPEAFF
length: 18; D: -; J: TRBJ1-2; V: TRBV9; size: -; DNA: TGTGCCAGCAGCGGAGTGAGTGGGCTAAAGAGGGGGATCTATGGCTACACCTTC; CDR3: CASSGVSGLKRGIYGYTF
length: 14; D: -; J: TRBJ2-7; V: TRBV6-6; size: -; DNA: TGTGCCAGCACCCCGGGGGGCAGCTCCTACGAGCAGTACTTC; CDR3: CASTPGGSSYEQYF
length: 14; D: TRBD1; J: TRBJ1-2; V: TRBV29-1; size: -; DNA: TGCAGCGTTGAAGGTGACAGGGCGAACTATGGCTACACCTTC; CDR3: CSVEGDRANYGYTF
length: 13; D: -; J: TRBJ1-5; V: TRBV6-5; size: -; DNA: TGTGCCAGCAGCATCTCGACGGGACAGCCCCAGCATTTT; CDR3: CASSISTGQPQHF
length: 19; D: -; J: TRBJ2-2; V: TRBV7-3; size: -; DNA: TGTGCCAGCAGCTTAACGTCGGTCGGGGATGGCCCGAACACCGGGGAGCTGTTTTTT; CDR3: CASSLTSVGDGPNTGELFF
length: 12; D: -; J: TRBJ2-5; V: TRBV28; size: -; DNA: TGTGCCAGCACTGGCAACCAAGAGACCCAGTACTTC; CDR3: CASTGNQETQYF
length: 14; D: -; J: TRBJ1-2; V: TRBV5-1; size: once; DNA: TGCGCCAGCAGCTTGGGGTGGGGAGTATATGGCTACACCTTC; CDR3: CASSLGWGVYGYTF
length: 15; D: -; J: TRBJ2-3; V: TRBV24-1; size: -; DNA: TGTGCCACCAGTACCCGGGAGTTTGGCACAGATACGCAGTATTTT; CDR3: CATSTREFGTDTQYF
length: 15; D: TRBD1; J: TRBJ1-1; V: TRBV3-1/TRBV3-2; size: -; DNA: TGTGCCAGCAGCACCTTCAGACAGGGCATCACTGAAGCTTTCTTT; CDR3: CASSTFRQGITEAFF
length: 14; D: TRBD1; J: TRBJ1-1; V: TRBV20-1; size: once; DNA: TGCAGTGCTGGTGGGACAGGCCTGAACACTGAAGCTTTCTTT; CDR3: CSAGGTGLNTEAFF
length: 13; D: -; J: TRBJ2-1; V: TRBV18; size: once; DNA: TGTGCCAGCTCACCAGTTGAAGCATATGAGCAGTTCTTC; CDR3: CASSPVEAYEQFF
length: 15; D: TRBD2; J: TRBJ2-1; V: TRBV11-3; size: -; DNA: TGTGCCAGCAGCTTAGAAGGCGGGAGCGGCTTAGAGCAGTTCTTC; CDR3: CASSLEGGSGLEQFF
length: 14; D: -; J: TRBJ2-3; V: TRBV7-9; size: few; DNA: TGTGCCAGCAGCTCCCGAGGACAGACAGATACGCAGTATTTT; CDR3: CASSSRGQTDTQYF
length: 14; D: -; J: TRBJ2-3; V: TRBV5-1; size: -; DNA: TGCGCCAGCAGCAGAGGGGGGGTAGGAGATACGCAGTATTTT; CDR3: CASSRGGVGDTQYF
length: 12; D: TRBD2; J: TRBJ2-7; V: TRBV28; size: -; DNA: TGTGCCAGCAGGACTAGCCAGAACGAGCAGTACTTC; CDR3: CASRTSQNEQYF
length: 18; D: TRBD1; J: TRBJ1-5; V: TRBV5-6; size: -; DNA: TGTGCCAGCAGCTTTCGCCAGGGGGCGGATTCTGGCAATCAGCCCCAGCATTTT; CDR3: CASSFRQGADSGNQPQHF
length: 15; D: TRBD1; J: TRBJ1-6; V: TRBV3-1/TRBV3-2; size: -; DNA: TGTGCCAGCAGCCAAGTGGGGACAGGGTATTCACCCCTCCACTTT; CDR3: CASSQVGTGYSPLHF
length: 11; D: -; J: TRBJ2-7; V: TRBV7-9; size: few; DNA: TGTGCCAGCAGCTCCTCTAACGAGCAGTACTTC; CDR3: CASSSSNEQYF
length: 14; D: -; J: TRBJ2-2; V: TRBV29-1; size: -; DNA: TGCAGCGTTCGGACTCTAGAGCACACCGGGGAGCTGTTTTTT; CDR3: CSVRTLEHTGELFF
length: 12; D: TRBD2; J: TRBJ2-7; V: TRBV5-6; size: -; DNA: TGTGCCAGCAGCCCGGGGGGAGAGACGCAGTACTTC; CDR3: CASSPGGETQYF
length: 14; D: TRBD1; J: TRBJ2-7; V: TRBV7-9; size: -; DNA: TGTGCCAGCAGCTATCCACAGGGGACCTACGAGCAGTACTTC; CDR3: CASSYPQGTYEQYF
length: 19; D: -; J: TRBJ2-3; V: TRBV9; size: -; DNA: TGTGCCAGCAGCGTAGCTTTTAGGGGATACTATTCGGGGGCAGATACGCAGTATTTT; CDR3: CASSVAFRGYYSGADTQYF
length: 15; D: TRBD2; J: TRBJ2-5; V: TRBV3-1/TRBV3-2; size: -; DNA: TGTGCCAGCAGCCGAAGCTGGGGGAGGGGAGAGACCCAGTACTTC; CDR3: CASSRSWGRGETQYF
length: 11; D: -; J: TRBJ2-7; V: TRBV6-6; size: -; DNA: TGTGCCAGCAGTTCCACCTACGAGCAGTACTTC; CDR3: CASSSTYEQYF
length: 14; D: -; J: TRBJ1-2; V: TRBV5-1; size: few; DNA: TGCGCCAGCAGCTGGAATCCCGGGACATTCGACTACACCTTC; CDR3: CASSWNPGTFDYTF
length: 12; D: -; J: TRBJ1-1; V: TRBV18; size: -; DNA: TGTGCCAGCTCACCAACAGGGACTGAAGCTTTCTTT; CDR3: CASSPTGTEAFF
length: 16; D: TRBD1; J: TRBJ2-1; V: TRBV5-5; size: -; DNA: TGTGCCAGCAGCTCCACCCCGACAGGGGCCCTAAATGAGCAGTTCTTC; CDR3: CASSSTPTGALNEQFF
length: 16; D: -; J: TRBJ2-7; V: TRBV11-1; size: -; DNA: TGTGCCAGCAGCCCGCGACAGGCCGGGCACTACTACGAGCAGTACTTC; CDR3: CASSPRQAGHYYEQYF
length: 11; D: -; J: TRBJ2-7; V: TRBV30; size: -; DNA: TGTGCCTGGGGAAGGGGCTGGGAGCAGTACTTC; CDR3: CAWGRGWEQYF
length: 14; D: TRBD1; J: TRBJ2-5; V: TRBV28; size: -; DNA: TGTGCCAGCAGTTTCCCAGGGGGCCAAGAGACCCAGTACTTC; CDR3: CASSFPGGQETQYF
length: 16; D: TRBD2; J: TRBJ2-7; V: TRBV5-1; size: -; DNA: TGCGCCAGCAGCTTGGATCCAGCGGGGGGGATCTACGAGCAGTACTTC; CDR3: CASSLDPAGGIYEQYF
length: 16; D: -; J: TRBJ1-6; V: TRBV28; size: -; DNA: TGTGCCAGCAGGACACCTCGGAAGCTCTCTAATTCACCCCTCCACTTT; CDR3: CASRTPRKLSNSPLHF
length: 14; D: TRBD2; J: TRBJ2-5; V: TRBV9; size: -; DNA: TGTGCCAGCAGCCCCCGGGGGGGCGATGAGACCCAGTACTTC; CDR3: CASSPRGGDETQYF
length: 16; D: TRBD1; J: TRBJ1-1; V: TRBV5-1; size: -; DNA: TGCGCCAGCCTTACCACTACCGGGACAGGGGCCACTGAAGCTTTCTTT; CDR3: CASLTTTGTGATEAFF
length: 14; D: TRBD2; J: TRBJ2-7; V: TRBV5-1; size: -; DNA: TGCGCCAGCAGCGGGCGGGGACTATTGGGGGAGCAGTACTTC; CDR3: CASSGRGLLGEQYF
length: 15; D: TRBD2; J: TRBJ2-2; V: TRBV7-9; size: -; DNA: TGTGCCAGCGGAGGGACTAGCGGGGGCACCGGGGAGCTGTTTTTT; CDR3: CASGGTSGGTGELFF
length: 13; D: TRBD1; J: TRBJ2-5; V: TRBV5-6; size: -; DNA: TGTGCCAGCAGCTTGGACAGGGGACAGACCCAGTACTTC; CDR3: CASSLDRGQTQYF
length: 16; D: -; J: TRBJ2-6; V: TRBV4-1; size: -; DNA: TGCGCCAGCAGCCAATCAGTCATCTCTGGGGCCAACGTCCTGACTTTC; CDR3: CASSQSVISGANVLTF
length: 15; D: -; J: TRBJ1-1; V: TRBV6-4; size: -; DNA: TGTGCCAGCAGTGCCACGGCACAGTTGAACACTGAAGCTTTCTTT; CDR3: CASSATAQLNTEAFF
length: 16; D: -; J: TRBJ1-1; V: TRBV28; size: once; DNA: TGTGCCAGCAGTATATATCCCAGGGAGGGGTCCACTGAAGCTTTCTTT; CDR3: CASSIYPREGSTEAFF